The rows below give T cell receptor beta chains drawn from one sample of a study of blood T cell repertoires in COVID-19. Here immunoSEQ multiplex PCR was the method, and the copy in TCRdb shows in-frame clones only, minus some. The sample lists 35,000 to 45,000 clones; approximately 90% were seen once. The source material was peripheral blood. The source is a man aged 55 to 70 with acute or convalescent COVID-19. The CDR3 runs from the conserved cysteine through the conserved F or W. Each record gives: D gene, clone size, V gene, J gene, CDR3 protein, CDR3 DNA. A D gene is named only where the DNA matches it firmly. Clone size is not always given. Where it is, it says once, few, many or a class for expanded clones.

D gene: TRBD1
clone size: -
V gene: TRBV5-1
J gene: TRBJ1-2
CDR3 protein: CASSLTSGQGKGGYTF
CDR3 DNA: TGCGCCAGCAGCTTGACCTCGGGACAGGGTAAGGGCGGCTACACCTTC

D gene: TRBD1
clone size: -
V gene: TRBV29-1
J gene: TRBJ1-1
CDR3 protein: CSAGQGNTEAFF
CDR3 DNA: TGCAGCGCCGGACAGGGTAACACTGAAGCTTTCTTT

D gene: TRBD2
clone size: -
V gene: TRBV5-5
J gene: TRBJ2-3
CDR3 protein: CASSPPPSGHTDTQYF
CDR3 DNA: TGTGCCAGCAGCCCCCCCCCTAGCGGCCACACAGATACGCAGTATTTT

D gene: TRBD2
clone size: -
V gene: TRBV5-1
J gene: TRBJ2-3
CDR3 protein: CASSFSGRSTDTQYF
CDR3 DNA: TGCGCCAGCAGCTTTAGCGGGAGATCCACAGATACGCAGTATTTT

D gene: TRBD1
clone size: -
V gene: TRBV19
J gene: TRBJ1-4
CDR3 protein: CASSPRTGAGEKLFF
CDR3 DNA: TGTGCCAGTAGTCCGAGAACAGGGGCCGGAGAAAAACTGTTTTTT

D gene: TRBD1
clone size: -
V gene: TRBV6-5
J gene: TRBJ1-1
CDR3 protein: CASTLDRGTEAFF
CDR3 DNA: TGTGCCAGCACTTTGGACAGGGGCACTGAAGCTTTCTTT

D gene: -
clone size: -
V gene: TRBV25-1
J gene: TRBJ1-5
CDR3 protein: CASSGGVGQPQHF
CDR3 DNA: TGTGCCAGCAGTGGGGGGGTGGGTCAGCCCCAGCATTTT

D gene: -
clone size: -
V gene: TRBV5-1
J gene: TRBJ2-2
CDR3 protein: CASSSPSGGKNTGELFF
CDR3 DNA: TGCGCCAGCAGCTCCCCCTCTGGGGGGAAGAACACCGGGGAGCTGTTTTTT

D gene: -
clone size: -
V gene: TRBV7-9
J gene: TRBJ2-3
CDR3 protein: CATHSSSTTDTQYF
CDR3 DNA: TGTGCCACCCACTCCTCTTCAACCACAGATACGCAGTATTTT

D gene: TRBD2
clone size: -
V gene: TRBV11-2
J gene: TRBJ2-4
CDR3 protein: CASSFRAGGDIQYF
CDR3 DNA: TGTGCCAGCAGCTTTAGGGCGGGAGGGGACATTCAGTACTTC

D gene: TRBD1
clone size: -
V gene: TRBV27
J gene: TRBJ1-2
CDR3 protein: CASRRQGYGYTF
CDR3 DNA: TGTGCCAGCAGACGACAGGGCTATGGCTACACCTTC

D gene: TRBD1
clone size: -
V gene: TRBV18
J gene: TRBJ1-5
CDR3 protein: CASSVAGTVSNQPQHF
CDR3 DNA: TGTGCCAGCTCCGTCGCCGGGACAGTAAGCAATCAGCCCCAGCATTTT

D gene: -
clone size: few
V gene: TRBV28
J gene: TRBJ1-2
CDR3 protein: CASSSRGYTF
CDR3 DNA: TGTGCCAGCAGTTCCCGTGGCTACACCTTC

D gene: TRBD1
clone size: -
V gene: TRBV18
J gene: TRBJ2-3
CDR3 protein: CASSPRQGASTDTQYF
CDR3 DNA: TGTGCCAGCTCACCCCGACAGGGGGCGTCCACAGATACGCAGTATTTT

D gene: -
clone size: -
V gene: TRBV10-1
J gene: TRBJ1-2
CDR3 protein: CASSLNRDYGYTF
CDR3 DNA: TGCGCCAGCAGCCTAAACAGGGACTATGGCTACACCTTC

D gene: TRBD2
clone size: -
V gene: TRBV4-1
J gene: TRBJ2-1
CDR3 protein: CASSQGRLAGFNEQFF
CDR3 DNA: TGCGCCAGCAGCCAAGGGCGACTAGCGGGATTCAATGAGCAGTTCTTC

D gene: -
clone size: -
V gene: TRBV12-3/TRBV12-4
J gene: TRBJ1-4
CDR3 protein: CASTLLRSEKLFF
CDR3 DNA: TGTGCCAGCACCCTGCTACGATCCGAAAAACTGTTTTTT

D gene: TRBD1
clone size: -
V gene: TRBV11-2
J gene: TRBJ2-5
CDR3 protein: CASSFGQGGETQYF
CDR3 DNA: TGTGCCAGCAGCTTCGGACAGGGCGGGGAGACCCAGTACTTC

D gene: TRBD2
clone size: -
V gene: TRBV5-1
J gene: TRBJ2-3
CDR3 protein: CASSLGTSVFTDTQYF
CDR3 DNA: TGCGCCAGCAGCTTGGGGACTAGCGTTTTCACAGATACGCAGTATTTT

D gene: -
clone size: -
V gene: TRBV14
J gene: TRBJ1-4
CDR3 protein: CASSQDPRWGDTANEKLFF
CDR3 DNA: TGTGCCAGCAGCCAAGATCCTCGTTGGGGGGATACAGCTAATGAAAAACTGTTTTTT

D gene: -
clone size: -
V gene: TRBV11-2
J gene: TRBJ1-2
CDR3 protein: CASSLVAGLYGYTF
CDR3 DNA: TGTGCCAGCAGCTTAGTCGCAGGGCTCTATGGCTACACCTTC

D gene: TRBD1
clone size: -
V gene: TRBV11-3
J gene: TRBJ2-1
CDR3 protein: CASSSGQGSNNEQFF
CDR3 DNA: TGTGCCAGCAGCTCGGGACAGGGGTCGAACAATGAGCAGTTCTTC

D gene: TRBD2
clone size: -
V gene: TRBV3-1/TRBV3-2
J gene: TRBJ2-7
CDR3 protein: CASSQGGGRVDEQYF
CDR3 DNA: TGTGCCAGCAGCCAAGGGGGCGGGAGGGTCGACGAGCAGTACTTC

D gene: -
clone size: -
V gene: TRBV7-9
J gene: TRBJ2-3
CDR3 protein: CASSPRVVVDTQYF
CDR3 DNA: TGTGCCAGCAGCCCGCGTGTCGTGGTAGATACGCAGTATTTT

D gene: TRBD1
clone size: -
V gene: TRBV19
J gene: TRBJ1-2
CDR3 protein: CASSTQTGANYGYTF
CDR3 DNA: TGTGCCAGTAGTACCCAGACAGGGGCTAACTATGGCTACACCTTC

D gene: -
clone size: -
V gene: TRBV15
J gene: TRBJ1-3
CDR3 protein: CATSRNFGLIRNTIYF
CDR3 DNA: TGTGCCACCAGCAGAAACTTTGGGCTTATCCGAAACACCATATATTTT

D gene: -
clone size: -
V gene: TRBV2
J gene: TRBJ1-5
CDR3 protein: CASSNLGDQPQHF
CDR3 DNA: TGTGCCAGCAGTAACCTCGGTGATCAGCCCCAGCATTTT

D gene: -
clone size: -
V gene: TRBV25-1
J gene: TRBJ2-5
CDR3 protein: CASSDRGRETQYF
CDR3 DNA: TGTGCCAGCAGTGATCGGGGGAGGGAGACCCAGTACTTC

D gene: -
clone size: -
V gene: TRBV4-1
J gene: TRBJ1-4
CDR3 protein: CASSQDLRAPNEKLFF
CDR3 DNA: TGCGCCAGCAGCCAAGATCTGAGGGCCCCTAATGAAAAACTGTTTTTT

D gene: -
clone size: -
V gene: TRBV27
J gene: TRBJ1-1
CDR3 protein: CASTTAGFGTEAFF
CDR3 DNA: TGTGCCAGCACCACCGCGGGGTTTGGGACTGAAGCTTTCTTT

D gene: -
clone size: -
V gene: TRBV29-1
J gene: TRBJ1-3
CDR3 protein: CSVEDLPGLFSGNTIYF
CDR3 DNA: TGCAGCGTTGAAGATCTCCCGGGACTGTTCTCTGGAAACACCATATATTTT

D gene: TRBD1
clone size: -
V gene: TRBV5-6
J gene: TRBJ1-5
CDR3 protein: CASSRTGNQPQHF
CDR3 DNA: TGTGCCAGCAGCCGGACAGGTAATCAGCCCCAGCATTTT

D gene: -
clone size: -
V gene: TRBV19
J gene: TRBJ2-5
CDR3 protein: CASSRGAEETQYF
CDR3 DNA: TGTGCCAGTAGCAGGGGTGCCGAAGAGACCCAGTACTTC

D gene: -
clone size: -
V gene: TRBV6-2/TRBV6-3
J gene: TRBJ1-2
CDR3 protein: CASSYNQGGYTF
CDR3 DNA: TGTGCCAGCAGTTACAATCAGGGAGGCTACACCTTC

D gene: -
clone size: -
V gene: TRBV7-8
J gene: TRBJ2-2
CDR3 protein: CASSLRVYTGELFF
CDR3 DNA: TGTGCCAGCAGCCTGCGGGTCTACACCGGGGAGCTGTTTTTT

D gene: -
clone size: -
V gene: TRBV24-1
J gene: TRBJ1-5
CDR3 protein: CATSHGGYRGDQPQHF
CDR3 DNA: TGTGCCACGAGCCACGGGGGATACCGGGGCGATCAGCCCCAGCATTTT

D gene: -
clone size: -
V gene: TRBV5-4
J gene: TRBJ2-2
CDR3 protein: CASSLVLSSGNTGELFF
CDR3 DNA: TGTGCCAGCAGCTTGGTCTTAAGTAGCGGGAACACCGGGGAGCTGTTTTTT

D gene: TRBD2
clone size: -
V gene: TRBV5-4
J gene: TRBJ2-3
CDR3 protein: CASREVSGSADTQYF
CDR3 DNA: TGTGCCAGCAGGGAAGTAAGCGGGAGCGCAGATACGCAGTATTTT

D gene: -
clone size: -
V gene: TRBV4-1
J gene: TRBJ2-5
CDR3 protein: CASSLGPSGGGGQETQYF
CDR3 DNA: TGCGCCAGCAGCCTTGGCCCTAGCGGAGGGGGGGGCCAAGAGACCCAGTACTTC

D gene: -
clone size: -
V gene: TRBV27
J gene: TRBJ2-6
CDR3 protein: CASSFNGANVLTF
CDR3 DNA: TGTGCCAGCAGTTTTAATGGGGCCAACGTCCTGACTTTC

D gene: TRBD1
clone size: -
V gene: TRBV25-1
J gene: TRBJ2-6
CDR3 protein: CASSFPGGASGANVLTF
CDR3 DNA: TGTGCCAGCAGTTTCCCAGGGGGCGCTTCTGGGGCCAACGTCCTGACTTTC

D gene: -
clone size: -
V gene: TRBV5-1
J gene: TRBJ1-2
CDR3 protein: CASSLGYSYGYTF
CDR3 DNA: TGCGCCAGCAGCTTGGGCTATTCCTATGGCTACACCTTC

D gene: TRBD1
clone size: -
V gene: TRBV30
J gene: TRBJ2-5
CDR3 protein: CAWSALGGTGGETQYF
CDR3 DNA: TGTGCCTGGAGCGCGTTGGGGGGGACAGGGGGAGAGACCCAGTACTTC

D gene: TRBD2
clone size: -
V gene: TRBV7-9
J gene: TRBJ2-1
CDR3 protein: CASSHRAGTSRNEQFF
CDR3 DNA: TGTGCCAGCAGCCACCGAGCTGGGACTAGCCGCAATGAGCAGTTCTTC

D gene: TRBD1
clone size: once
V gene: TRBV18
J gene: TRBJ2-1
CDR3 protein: CASSPGQGLGEQFF
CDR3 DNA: TGTGCCAGCTCACCGGGACAGGGGCTGGGTGAGCAGTTCTTC

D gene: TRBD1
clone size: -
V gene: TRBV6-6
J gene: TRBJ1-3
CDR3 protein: CASKTGGYGNTIYF
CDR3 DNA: TGTGCCAGCAAAACAGGGGGCTACGGAAACACCATATATTTT

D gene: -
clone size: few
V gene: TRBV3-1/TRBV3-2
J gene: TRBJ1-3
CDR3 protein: CASSPDSYSGNTIYF
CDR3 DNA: TGTGCCAGCAGCCCTGACAGCTACTCTGGAAACACCATATATTTT

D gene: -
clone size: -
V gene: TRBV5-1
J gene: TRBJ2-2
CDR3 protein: CASSEQTDAGELFF
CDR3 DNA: TGCGCCAGCAGCGAACAGACAGATGCCGGGGAGCTGTTTTTT

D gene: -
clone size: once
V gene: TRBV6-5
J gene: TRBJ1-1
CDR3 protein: CASSYSIGHSEAFF
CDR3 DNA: TGTGCCAGCAGTTACTCGATCGGACACTCTGAAGCTTTCTTT

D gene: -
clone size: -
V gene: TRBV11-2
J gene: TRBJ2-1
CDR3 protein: CASSPPDSHNEQFF
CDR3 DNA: TGTGCCAGCAGCCCCCCGGACAGCCACAATGAGCAGTTCTTC

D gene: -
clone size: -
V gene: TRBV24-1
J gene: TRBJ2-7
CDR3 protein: CATGPGEGEQYF
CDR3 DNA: TGTGCCACCGGGCCAGGGGAGGGCGAGCAGTACTTC

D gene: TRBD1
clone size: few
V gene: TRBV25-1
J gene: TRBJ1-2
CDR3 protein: CASSGPSLQGNYGYTF
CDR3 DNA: TGTGCCAGCAGTGGCCCCTCTTTACAGGGGAACTATGGCTACACCTTC

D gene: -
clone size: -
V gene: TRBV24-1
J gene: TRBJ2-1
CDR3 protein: CATSDLDSYNEQFF
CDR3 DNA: TGTGCCACCAGTGATCTGGACTCTTACAATGAGCAGTTCTTC

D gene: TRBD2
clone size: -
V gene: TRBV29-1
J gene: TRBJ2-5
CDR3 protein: CSVDHFPGGETQYF
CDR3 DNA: TGCAGCGTAGACCACTTTCCCGGGGGGGAGACCCAGTACTTC

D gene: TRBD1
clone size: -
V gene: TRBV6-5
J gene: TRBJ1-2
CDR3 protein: CASSYSKGASGYTF
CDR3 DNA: TGTGCCAGCAGTTACTCGAAGGGGGCTAGTGGCTACACCTTC

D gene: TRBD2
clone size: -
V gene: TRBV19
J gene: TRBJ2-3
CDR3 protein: CASRIAGVFELEDTQYF
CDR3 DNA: TGTGCCAGTAGGATAGCGGGAGTATTCGAATTGGAGGATACGCAGTATTTT

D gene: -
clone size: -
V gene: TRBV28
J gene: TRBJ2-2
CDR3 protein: CASWKGVTGELFF
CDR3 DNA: TGTGCCAGTTGGAAGGGGGTCACCGGGGAGCTGTTTTTT